This T cell receptor (beta chain) is drawn from a study of blood T cell repertoires in COVID-19. About the study: Sites across the United States, Italy and Spain contributed samples from acute and convalescent COVID-19.

This table comes from immunoSEQ multiplex PCR, and its TCRdb copy is limited to in-frame clones, with some not included. The table has under 250,000 clones, roughly nine tenths seen once. This clone occurred once. What was sequenced was peripheral blood. The sequence was obtained from a young man with active or convalescent COVID-19.

The CDR3 DNA follows: TGCGCCAGCAGTCAATCGCCCAAAGGACGGGAAAATGAAAAACTGTTTTTT. It translates to CASSQSPKGRENEKLFF. The chain combines TRBV23-1 with TRBJ1-4; no clear D gene. TRBV23-1 is an ORF for which the function is uncertain. This CDR3 is 17 amino acids long. The V end was cut by 0 bases, the J end by 5 bases, with 16 bases between.